The next 19 T cell receptor beta chains were all read from a single sample in a study of OX40 agonist ivuxolimab in advanced cancers. Produced via immunoSEQ multiplex PCR; TCRdb's table is partial and in-frame only. The sample lists nearly 90,000 clones, approximately 90% seen once, with around 1.5% in the top ten. The sequencing here drew on CD4+ or CD8+ T cells sorted from blood, taken in a trial of the OX40 agonist ivuxolimab. The receptors come from an adult with an advanced solid tumor such as melanoma, head and neck, liver or kidney cancer.

The chain is built from TRBV21-1 and TRBJ2-5. TRBV21-1 is given as a pseudogene. CDR3 length equals 14 residues. The CDR3 reads CASSKPRARVTQYF. The CDR3 region has the DNA TGTGCCAGCAGCAAACCTCGGGCCCGGGTGACCCAGTACTTC.

The V gene is TRBV5-1, the J gene TRBJ1-3; possibly TRBD1 for D (5 bases). Trimming took 0 bases from V and 4 from J, leaving 14 bases between them. The CDR3 covers 16 residues. Germline V gene sequence: CDR1 SGHRS, CDR2 YFSETQ. The DNA for the CDR3 is TGCGCCAGCAGCTTGGCCTATTCGGCAGGGGGAAACACCATATATTTT. It translates to CASSLAYSAGGNTIYF.

This chain connects TRBV6-1 to TRBJ2-1; a weak D match, TRBD1 (5 bases). Germline V CDR1 and CDR2: MNHNS, SASEGT. V was shortened by 4 bases and J by 0 bases, with 10 bases between the two germline ends. This CDR3 is built from 15 residues. Here the CDR3 DNA reads TGTGCCAGCAGTGCTTCAGGGTACTCCTACAATGAGCAGTTCTTC. Its protein product is CASSASGYSYNEQFF.

The chain employs TRBV29-1 and TRBJ2-1; D is unresolved. There are 14 residues in the CDR3. Germline V gives CDR1 SQVTM, CDR2 ANQGSEA. The V and J ends lost 3 bases and 2 bases respectively, with 11 bases between them. The CDR3 coding sequence is TGCAGCGTTGATGAAGGGCTTGCCTACAATGAGCAGTTCTTC. Translated, it gives CSVDEGLAYNEQFF.

The chain recombines TRBV20-1 with TRBJ2-5; maybe TRBD2 (5 bases). The CDR3 spans 11 residues. Trimming shortened V by 5 bases and J by 7 bases, and 11 bases separated the two germline ends. Germline CDR1 DFQATT, CDR2 SNEGSKA (reference sequence). The CDR3: CSAPIRGTQYF. CDR3 bases: TGCAGTGCTCCTATCCGGGGGACCCAGTACTTC.

The chain recombines TRBV4-1 with TRBJ2-7, with 7 positions matching TRBD1. V lost 0 bases, J lost 3 bases, and 14 bases stayed unmatched. In germline, CDR1 is MGHRA, CDR2 YSYEKL. The CDR3 runs to 18 residues. CDR3 region: CASSQEGLGGQVVYEQYF. The CDR3 bases are TGCGCCAGCAGCCAAGAAGGGCTTGGAGGACAGGTTGTCTACGAGCAGTACTTC.

In regard to this clone: Other DNA sequences in this sample translate to the same CDR3. The V call is TRBV14, the J call TRBJ1-1, with a tentative D call TRBD1 (5 bases). Germline V gives CDR1 SGHDN, CDR2 FVKESK. There are 13 residues in the CDR3. The ends were cut back, 4 bases at V and 1 base at J, with 7 bases in the middle. This CDR3 reads CASSRGQNTEAFF. CDR3 coding DNA: TGTGCCAGCAGCCGCGGACAGAACACTGAAGCTTTCTTT.

V gene TRBV6-5 combines with J gene TRBJ2-5, with 8 bases that match TRBD1. The assigned J gene may be wrong: the sequence end matches TRBJ2-7 better. CDR1 is MNHEY, CDR2 SVGAGI, per germline. The CDR3 runs to 15 residues. Written as DNA, the CDR3 is TGTGCCAGCAGTTACGGCACAGGGGGTATGTACGAGCAGTACTTC. It is translated as CASSYGTGGMYEQYF.

The rearrangement uses TRBV2 and TRBJ1-4, with D possibly matching TRBD1 (5 bases). CDR1 SNHLY and CDR2 FYNNEI come from the germline V gene. Trimming left V 3 bases short and J 5 bases short, with 10 bases between. The CDR3 contains 14 residues. The CDR3, as DNA: TGTGCCAGCAGTGATGGTGCAGGGAATGAAAAACTGTTTTTT. This sequence encodes CASSDGAGNEKLFF.

This CDR3 reads CASWERGRYNEQFF. The DNA of the CDR3 is TGTGCCAGCTGGGAGCGGGGAAGATACAATGAGCAGTTCTTC. The rearrangement joins TRBV6-5 to TRBJ2-1; TRBD2 matches 7 bases. With V trimmed by 8 bases and J by 4 bases, 8 bases remained unmatched. This CDR3 has 14 amino acids. Per germline, CDR1 MNHEY and CDR2 SVGAGI.

This clone was observed a few times. The chain links TRBV5-6 to TRBJ1-1; D not certain. Germline V gene sequence: CDR1 SGHDT, CDR2 YYEEEE. The CDR3 is 11 amino acids. With 7 bases removed from V and 2 bases from J, the gap between germline ends came to 6 bases. CDR3 amino acids: CASWFNTEAFF. CDR3 DNA sequence: TGTGCCAGCTGGTTTAACACTGAAGCTTTCTTT. Looking up the rest from reference TRBV5-6 and TRBJ1-1 gives the full variable domain: DAGVTQSPTHLIKTRGQQVTLRCSPKSGHDTVSWYQQALGQGPQFIFQYYEEEERQRGNFPDRFSGHQFPNYSSELNVNALLLGDSALYLCASWFNTEAFFGQGTRLTVV.

This chain links TRBV5-5 with TRBJ1-5, with 7 positions matching TRBD1. CDR1 and CDR2 from the germline V gene are SGHKS and YYEKEE (reference sequence). The CDR3 is made up of 16 amino acids. V lost 0 bases to trimming and J lost 6 bases; unmatched junction nucleotides: 9. The CDR3 sequence is CASSLGARGQGQPQHF. CDR3 nucleotides: TGTGCCAGCAGCTTGGGTGCAAGGGGGCAAGGTCAGCCCCAGCATTTT.

This clone turned up a few times. Within the sample, other DNA sequences also encode this same CDR3. V usage is TRBV27 and J usage is TRBJ2-1; no clear D. Trimming stripped 3 bases from V and 2 bases from J, with 5 bases between. Germline CDR1 is MNHEY and CDR2 is SMNVEV (reference sequence). The CDR3 is 13 residues long. CDR3 coding DNA: TGTGCCAGCAGTTTCCGGACCTACAATGAGCAGTTCTTC. Translating gives CASSFRTYNEQFF.

This clone turned up a few times. This chain joins TRBV5-8 and TRBJ1-1, with D uncertain. Germline V gives CDR1 SGHTS, CDR2 YDEGEE. The CDR3 totals 13 residues. V gave up 7 bases and J gave up 0 bases, with 10 bases separating them. CDR3 sequence reads: CASGKTVNTEAFF. CDR3 nucleotide sequence: TGTGCCAGCGGTAAAACGGTGAACACTGAAGCTTTCTTT.

This clone showed up just a few times. CDR3 nucleotide sequence: TGTGCCAGCACCCTCGCAAACCCGGGGGGGGACGAGCAGTACTTC. Translated: CASTLANPGGDEQYF. V and J are TRBV7-2 and TRBJ2-7, with 8 nucleotides matching TRBD2. The CDR3 spans 15 residues. V lost 7 bases to trimming and J lost 5 bases; unmatched junction nucleotides: 13. Germline V gives CDR1 SGHTA, CDR2 FQGNSA.

The chain combines TRBV7-2 with TRBJ2-3; D remains unclear. This CDR3 has 15 residues. Trimming pared 4 bases from V and 2 bases from J, leaving 13 bases between. The germline V gene has CDR1 SGHTA and CDR2 FQGNSA. The CDR3 here is CASSSRKGTTDTQYF. The DNA of the CDR3 is TGTGCCAGCAGCTCCCGTAAGGGTACCACAGATACGCAGTATTTT.

This sequence joins TRBV7-3 and TRBJ2-1; 9 bases map to TRBD2. The CDR3 extends over 15 amino acids. CDR1 SGHTA and CDR2 FQGTGA come from the germline V gene. Trimming took 2 bases from V and 6 from J; bases not matched to a gene: 5. CDR3 coding DNA: TGTGCCAGCAGCTTAGCGGGGGGGCCTTTCAATGAGCAGTTCTTC. It specifies CASSLAGGPFNEQFF.

The chain combines TRBV5-1 with TRBJ1-4, with 10 positions matching TRBD1. Germline assignment: CDR1 SGHRS and CDR2 YFSETQ. J was trimmed by 6 bases and V by 0 bases; bases with no gene match: 2. This CDR3 contains 15 residues. The CDR3 protein is CASSLEGTGDEKLFF. As DNA, the CDR3 is TGCGCCAGCAGCTTGGAGGGGACAGGGGATGAAAAACTGTTTTTT.

As DNA, the CDR3 is TGTGCCAGCAGCTTGGACAGCACAGATACGCAGTATTTT. Its protein is CASSLDSTDTQYF. The chain has TRBV5-8 and TRBJ2-3; D gene unclear. The CDR3 is made up of 13 amino acids. V was clipped by 0 bases and J by 0 bases, with 2 bases between them. CDR1 is SGHTS and CDR2 is YDEGEE in the germline V gene.